This TCR beta chain was recovered during a study of shared clonotypes between healthy human individuals. Naive-designated CD8 cells lacked CD45RO, were positively enriched for CCR7, and omitted terminally differentiated effector memory CD45RA+ cells. Each of the donors was a healthy adult who was HIV-negative and had not had a recent acute infection or vaccination. To note about this clone: Its antigen is not identified.

Per the germline V gene, CDR1 is SEHNR and CDR2 is FQNEAQ (reference sequence). Unmatched junction bases numbered 10, after V lost 4 bases and J lost 1 base. CDR3 size: 16 residues. Findings and limits, study-wide: Sharing of clonotypes among donors was expected to vary with sequencing depth. Sampling covered blood only; tissue repertoires likely differ.

Original data processing: Because ImmunoSEQ provided only junction sequences with no quality scores, the filtering differed. TCRdb keeps only in-frame clones here, not all; method: immunoSEQ multiplex PCR. D and trimming come from the DNA, and the V and J calls and clone size come from that table. The sample holds about 2 million clones, roughly 95% seen once. The sample consisted of naive CD8+ T cells sorted from blood. V usage is TRBV7-9 and J usage is TRBJ2-7, with 7 bases aligning to TRBD1. This clonotype originated in a man aged 18 to 29 in good health. The CDR3 region is CASSSSTGELSYEQYF. In DNA form, the CDR3 reads TGTGCCAGCAGCTCAAGTACAGGGGAATTATCCTACGAGCAGTACTTC.